Below, one TCR beta chain is given with its context. Its cognate antigen is unknown. The sample originates from a study of T-cell memory formation after mild COVID-19. Background on the study: TCR clusters were mostly confined to one donor each. The study's findings and limits: Pre-infection memory held some responding clones, suggesting pre-existing cross-reactive T cells responded. CD4+ contracting clones were found mainly in CM and EM, and CD8+ ones in EMRA. Day 15 to 85 contracting clones showed balanced CD4/CD8; day 15 to 37 expanders favored CD4+.

Trimming removed 5 bases from V and 5 bases from J, with 10 bases in between. CDR3 length equals 12 residues. CDR1 and CDR2 from the germline V gene are SQVTM and ANQGSEA. TCRdb recomputed calls from the 5' RACE reads with MiXCR, one row per CDR3 protein. The sample has roughly 120,000 distinct CDR3 sequences; 15% to 20% are singletons. The receptor was derived from an adult woman who had mild COVID-19 (a few samples of this study predate the infection). Cell type and time point are not known. This sequence joins TRBV29-1 and TRBJ2-1, with D tentatively TRBD1 (5 bases). Sequencing used PBMCs or a T cell subset sorted from them (not recorded which). The chain's CDR3 is CSVLTGHNEQFF. The CDR3 region has the DNA TGCAGCGTTCTCACAGGACACAATGAGCAGTTCTTC.